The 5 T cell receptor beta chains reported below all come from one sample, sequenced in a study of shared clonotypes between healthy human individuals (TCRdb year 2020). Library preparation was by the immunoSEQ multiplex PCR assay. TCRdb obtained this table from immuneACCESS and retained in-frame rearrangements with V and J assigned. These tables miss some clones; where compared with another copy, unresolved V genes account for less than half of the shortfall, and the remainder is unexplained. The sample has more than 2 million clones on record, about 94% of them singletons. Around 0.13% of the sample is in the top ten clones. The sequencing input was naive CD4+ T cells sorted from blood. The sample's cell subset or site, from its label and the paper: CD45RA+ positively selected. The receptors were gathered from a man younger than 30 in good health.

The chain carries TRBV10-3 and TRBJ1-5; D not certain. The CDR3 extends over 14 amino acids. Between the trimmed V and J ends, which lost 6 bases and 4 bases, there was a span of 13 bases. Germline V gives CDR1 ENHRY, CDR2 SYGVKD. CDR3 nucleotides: TGTGCCATCAGAGATCCGGGCGGAAATCAGCCCCAGCATTTT. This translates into CAIRDPGGNQPQHF.

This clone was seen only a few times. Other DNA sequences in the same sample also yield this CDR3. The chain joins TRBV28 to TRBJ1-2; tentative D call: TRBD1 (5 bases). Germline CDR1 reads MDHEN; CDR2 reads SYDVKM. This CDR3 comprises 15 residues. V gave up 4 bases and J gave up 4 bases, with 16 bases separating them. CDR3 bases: TGTGCCAGCAGTTCGTCCGGGACCGGCGGCTATGGCTACACCTTC. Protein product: CASSSSGTGGYGYTF.

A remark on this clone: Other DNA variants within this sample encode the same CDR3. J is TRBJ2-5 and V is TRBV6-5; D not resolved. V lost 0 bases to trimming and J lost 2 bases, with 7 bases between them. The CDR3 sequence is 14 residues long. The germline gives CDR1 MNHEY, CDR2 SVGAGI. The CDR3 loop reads CASSYSRIQETQYF. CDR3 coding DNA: TGTGCCAGCAGTTACTCCCGGATTCAAGAGACCCAGTACTTC.

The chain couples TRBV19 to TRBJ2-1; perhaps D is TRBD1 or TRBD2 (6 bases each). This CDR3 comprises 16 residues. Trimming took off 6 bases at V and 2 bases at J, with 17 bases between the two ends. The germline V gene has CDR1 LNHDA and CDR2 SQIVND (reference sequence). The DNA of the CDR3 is TGTGCCAGTAGATGGGATAGGGGGGTTGCCTACAATGAGCAGTTCTTC. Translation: CASRWDRGVAYNEQFF.

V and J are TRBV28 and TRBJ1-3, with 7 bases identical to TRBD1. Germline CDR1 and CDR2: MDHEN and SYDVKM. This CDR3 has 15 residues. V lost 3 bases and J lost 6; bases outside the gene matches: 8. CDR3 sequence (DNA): TGTGCCAGCAGTTTGTGGCAGGGGGACAAAAACACCATATATTTT. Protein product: CASSLWQGDKNTIYF.